This T cell receptor beta chain was recovered during a study of cytomegalovirus exposure and HLA in healthy donors. Study conclusions and caveats: Sequencing likely produced, as an artifact, a cluster of highly shared sequence variants. For most subjects, TCR beta sequences were reported to predict HLA-A and HLA-B alleles with accuracy. As a later analysis showed, a missense DCLRE1C variant was linked to trimming of TCR beta V- and J-genes.

This clone was picked up a small number of times. Its cognate antigen is unknown. Although they were nominally healthy when sampled, donors likely had unrecorded immune exposures. Vbeta (60) and Jbeta (13) primers were used in the PCR. Produced via immunoSEQ multiplex PCR; TCRdb's table is partial and in-frame only. The sample includes 55,000 to 65,000 clones, 65% to 80% of them seen just once. This clonotype was sampled from a man aged 25 to 45 in good health and CMV-seropositive. Sequencing was carried out using PBMCs.

The CDR3 region is CASSVLTGGNGELFF. The CDR3, as DNA: TGTGCCAGCAGCGTGCTAACGGGGGGTAACGGGGAGCTGTTTTTT. The rearrangement joins TRBV9 to TRBJ2-2; 7 positions agree with TRBD2. The CDR3 runs 15 residues. Germline V gives CDR1 SGDLS, CDR2 YYNGEE. The ends lost 2 bases at V and 7 bases at J; junction bases unmatched: 8.